A selection of T cell receptor beta chains follows, all from one sample in a study of cytomegalovirus exposure and HLA in healthy donors. Sequenced by immunoSEQ multiplex PCR; TCRdb stores in-frame clones only, minus some. Of approximately 160,000 clones in the sample, roughly nine tenths were seen once. Sequencing used PBMCs. The receptors originated from a man between 18 and 35 years old in good health and CMV-seropositive. The CDR3 runs from the conserved cysteine through the conserved F or W. D genes are given only for firm matches. Only part of the rows carry a size: once, few, many, or a class if the clone is expanded.

v_gene	d_gene	j_gene	abundance	CDR3nt	CDR3aa
TRBV5-5	TRBD1	TRBJ1-2	NA	TGTGCCAGCAGCTCGGACCGGGACAGGGGAATCTATGGCTACACCTTC	CASSSDRDRGIYGYTF
TRBV5-1	TRBD2	TRBJ2-1	NA	TGCGCCAGCAGCCCGGGACTAGCGGGATTGTATGAGCAGTTCTTC	CASSPGLAGLYEQFF
TRBV6-6	NA	TRBJ2-1	once	TGTGCCAGCAGTCAACTAGTTTCCTACAATGAGCAGTTCTTC	CASSQLVSYNEQFF
TRBV7-2	TRBD1	TRBJ2-7	NA	TGTGCCAGCAGCTTAGTTTTGGGACAGCCGTACGAGCAGTACTTC	CASSLVLGQPYEQYF
TRBV5-1	NA	TRBJ1-4	NA	TGCGCCAGCAGCCCCTATAGTGGGCGGGTTGATGAAAAACTGTTTTTT	CASSPYSGRVDEKLFF
TRBV2	NA	TRBJ1-3	NA	TGTGCCAGCACTGGTACAGCTGGAAACACCATATATTTT	CASTGTAGNTIYF
TRBV18	NA	TRBJ1-1	NA	TGTGCCAGCTCACAGGACATTACGATGAACACTGAAGCTTTCTTT	CASSQDITMNTEAFF
TRBV5-1	NA	TRBJ2-7	few	TGCGCCAGCAGCTTGGAAGAGGCTATTTACGAGCAGTACTTC	CASSLEEAIYEQYF
TRBV28	NA	TRBJ1-2	once	TGTGCCACCTCGTTGCGGGGGTTTTATGGCTACACCTTC	CATSLRGFYGYTF
TRBV27	NA	TRBJ1-1	NA	TGTGCCAGCAGAGACAGCCTGAACACTGAAGCTTTCTTT	CASRDSLNTEAFF
TRBV9	TRBD2	TRBJ2-3	NA	TGTGCCAGCAGCGCGGGACTAGCGGGGCTTACAGATACGCAGTATTTT	CASSAGLAGLTDTQYF